A selection of T cell receptor beta chains follows, all from one sample in a study of early stage breast cancer tumors. The repertoire was sequenced with immunoSEQ multiplex PCR; TCRdb's copy has only in-frame clones and lacks some. This sample has thousands of clones, with around 64% found just once. Sequenced: breast tumor tissue. These receptors all come from a person in their fifties with breast cancer. The CDR3 runs from the conserved cysteine through the conserved F or W. A D gene is named only where the DNA matches it firmly. The size field is filled for only some rows; it gives once, few, many or a size class.

>TRBJ1-2|-|TRBV11-2|few
TGTGCCAGCAGCCTGCCATCAGTCCGTGAGGCCCATGGCTACACCTTC
CASSLPSVREAHGYTF
>TRBJ1-4|TRBD1|TRBV27|-
TGTGCCAGCAGTAATTTGGGACAGGCTAATGAAAAACTGTTTTTT
CASSNLGQANEKLFF
>TRBJ1-4|-|TRBV9|few
TGTGCCAGCAGCTCCCCGACAGGAGATGAAAAACTGTTTTTT
CASSSPTGDEKLFF
>TRBJ2-1|-|TRBV5-4|-
TGTGCCAGCTTAGAGACCCTCGGGGACAATGAGCAGTTCTTC
CASLETLGDNEQFF
>TRBJ1-5|TRBD1|TRBV6-1|-
TGTGCCAGCAGTGAGAACCCCTCACAGGGGAGCAATCAGCCCCAGCATTTT
CASSENPSQGSNQPQHF
>TRBJ1-1|-|TRBV29-1|-
TGCAGCGGGGTGGACACTGAAGCTTTCTTT
CSGVDTEAFF
>TRBJ2-2|-|TRBV5-1|-
TGCGCCAGCACCCCCGGACGGAAACTTTCCACCGGGGAGCTGTTTTTT
CASTPGRKLSTGELFF
>TRBJ1-5|-|TRBV7-2|hyperexpanded
TGTGCCAGCAGCTTAGGTACAAAGGGTCAGCCCCAGCATTTT
CASSLGTKGQPQHF
>TRBJ1-2|-|TRBV5-1|few
TGCGCCAGCAGCTTGTCCGGGGCCCTAGATGGCTACACCTTC
CASSLSGALDGYTF
>TRBJ1-1|-|TRBV29-1|-
TGCAGCGTTGAAGGGACCCCCGGGACCGCTGAAGCTTTCTTT
CSVEGTPGTAEAFF
>TRBJ2-5|-|TRBV11-3|few
TGTGCCAGCGGGCTGGGGGCGGGCCAGGGGGAGACCCAGTACTTC
CASGLGAGQGETQYF
>TRBJ1-1|TRBD1|TRBV2|-
TGTGCCAGTCCGGCCCTCATACAGGACAGGGTAAGAGGCACTGAAGCTTTCTTT
CASPALIQDRVRGTEAFF
>TRBJ2-2|TRBD2|TRBV11-2|-
TGTGCCAGCAGCTTATTTTGGGGAGGGGCCGGGGAGCTGTTTTTT
CASSLFWGGAGELFF
>TRBJ2-3|-|TRBV10-2|medium-sized
TGCGCCAGCGGCGAAGTAGGCACAGATACGCAGTATTTT
CASGEVGTDTQYF